This is a list of T cell receptor beta chains from one sample in a study of tumor-infiltrating lymphocytes in primary liver carcinoma. TCRdb reprocessed the multiplex PCR reads via MiXCR and lists one record per CDR3 protein. In the table there are about 310,000 distinct CDR3 sequences, 65% of which are singletons. The material sequenced was peripheral blood. All receptors derive from a man aged 35 to 55 with primary liver carcinoma and hepatitis B virus infection. CDR3s include the opening cysteine and the closing phenylalanine or tryptophan. D genes are given only for firm matches. Only part of the rows carry a size: once, few, many, or a class if the clone is expanded.

j_gene,len,abundance,d_gene,v_gene,CDR3aa,CDR3nt
TRBJ2-7,16,once,TRBD2,TRBV4-2,CANCRAASGASYEQYF,TGTGCCAACTGCCGAGCGGCTAGCGGAGCCTCCTACGAGCAGTACTTC
TRBJ2-1,17,.,.,TRBV6-1,CASSRTIGPTTYNEQFF,TGTGCCAGCAGCCGGACCATCGGACCGACTACCTACAATGAGCAGTTCTTC
TRBJ1-5,14,many,TRBD1,TRBV6-1,CASSDNRGGQPQHF,TGTGCCAGCAGTGACAACAGGGGTGGGCAGCCCCAGCATTTT
TRBJ1-6,15,.,TRBD1,TRBV5-1,CGSSLAVTGDSPLHF,TGCGGCAGCAGCTTGGCCGTGACAGGGGATTCACCCCTCCACTTT
TRBJ2-7,14,.,.,TRBV10-3,CAISPGQGTYEQYF,TGTGCCATCAGCCCGGGACAAGGAACCTACGAGCAGTACTTC
TRBJ2-1,13,many,.,TRBV5-4,CASSLDYYNEQFF,TGTGCCAGCAGCTTGGACTACTACAATGAGCAGTTCTTC
TRBJ2-1,16,.,TRBD2,TRBV28,CASSILTGESAGVRFF,TGTGCCAGCAGTATTTTAACGGGTGAGTCGGCGGGAGTTCGGTTCTTC
TRBJ2-5,14,many,TRBD2,TRBV6-6,CATSQGGEQETQYF,TGTGCCACCTCTCAGGGAGGGGAGCAAGAGACCCAGTACTTC
TRBJ2-7,15,.,TRBD2,TRBV5-1,CASSLASGPEYEQYF,TGCGCCAGCAGCTTAGCTAGCGGACCAGAGTACGAGCAGTACTTC
TRBJ2-7,15,.,TRBD2,TRBV5-4,CASSLEAGYNTKQYF,TGTGCCAGCAGCTTGGAAGCGGGATACAATACCAAGCAGTACTTC
TRBJ2-2,17,.,TRBD1,TRBV6-1,CASSYSGQEAGTGELFF,TGTGCCAGTAGTTACTCGGGACAGGAGGCGGGGACCGGGGAGCTGTTTTTT
TRBJ2-7,13,few,TRBD1,TRBV30,CATDRYTSYEQYF,TGTGCGACGGACAGGTATACGTCCTACGAGCAGTACTTC
TRBJ1-3,14,.,.,TRBV11-2,CASSSVGSGNTIYF,TGTGCCAGCAGCTCAGTGGGGTCCGGAAACACCATATATTTT
TRBJ2-2,14,.,.,TRBV29-1,CSARDSGNIRGLFF,TGCAGCGCTAGGGACAGCGGGAACATCCGGGGGCTGTTTTTT
TRBJ2-7,15,few,.,TRBV6-5,CASRPQGLSSYEQYF,TGTGCCAGCAGACCCCAGGGGTTGAGTTCCTACGAGCAGTACTTC
TRBJ2-3,13,few,.,TRBV11-1,CVSSPTTAHTQYF,TGTGTCAGCAGCCCCACGACCGCACATACGCAGTATTTT
TRBJ2-7,20,.,TRBD2,TRBV10-3,CAISEVGREGIEASSYEQYF,TGTGCCATCAGTGAGGTTGGCCGGGAGGGTATCGAGGCGAGCTCCTACGAGCAGTACTTC
TRBJ2-3,18,.,TRBD1,TRBV5-1,CASSPRPGTGYGTDTQYF,TGCGCCAGCAGCCCCCGTCCCGGGACAGGGTATGGGACAGATACGCAGTATTTT
TRBJ2-2,14,few,.,TRBV5-1,CASSKGRNTGELFF,TGCGCCAGCAGCAAGGGACGTAACACCGGGGAGCTGTTTTTT
TRBJ2-1,11,few,.,TRBV7-9,CASSLLDRCFF,TGTGCCAGCAGCTTACTAGACCGCTGTTTCTTC
TRBJ1-5,15,.,TRBD1,TRBV11-2,CASSPDRDTNRPQHF,TGTGCCAGTAGCCCGGACAGGGACACCAATCGGCCCCAGCATTTT